This T cell receptor beta chain was retrieved from a study of T cells in Graves' hyperthyroidism and ophthalmopathy. Amplified TCR beta CDR3 regions derived from RNA transcripts. In the first-round RT-PCR of the TCR CDR3, the HTBI primer set was used. From the multiplex PCR reads, TCRdb called clonotypes with MiXCR, one entry per CDR3 protein. The profile shows 250,000 or so distinct CDR3 sequences, roughly 15% of them singletons. This clonotype was recorded at least ten times. Germline V lookup: CDR1 SGHVS, CDR2 FQNEAQ. CDR3 length: 14 residues. The V gene end was trimmed by 5 bases and the J gene end by 6 bases; junction bases not matched to a gene: 3.

The TCR sequence derives from a woman aged 50 to 60 with Graves' hyperthyroidism that later progressed to Graves' ophthalmopathy. The genes are TRBV7-8 and TRBJ2-1; 11 bases match TRBD2. Sequenced input: blood. The CDR3 DNA is TGTGCCAGCAGCCGGGGACTAGCGGCCAATGAGCAGTTCTTC. It encodes CASSRGLAANEQFF.